This T cell receptor (beta chain) derives from a study of cytomegalovirus exposure and HLA in healthy donors. Study-wide background: There were approximately 400 genotyped donors. Of these, roughly 86% fell in the genetic ancestry cluster associated with self-reported Caucasian donors. Broader study findings: Per a later analysis, under 20,000 TCR beta sequences showed association with HLA alleles at 0.05 false discovery rate.

In the PCR, 60 Vbeta and 13 Jbeta primers were used. The assay was immunoSEQ multiplex PCR, and TCRdb's table has in-frame clones only and misses some. Of about 120,000 clones in the sample, 81% were seen once. Nominally healthy donors provided the samples, though records likely missed some immune exposures. Comment on this clone: Its cognate antigen is unknown.

The germline V gene encodes CDR1 MNHEY and CDR2 SMNVEV (reference sequence). V was pared by 6 bases and J by 7 bases, with 8 bases of the junction left unmatched. This CDR3 has 15 amino acids. The sequencing sample was made of PBMCs. The chain is built from TRBV27 and TRBJ1-5; TRBD1 matches 11 bases. This sequence originates from a woman aged 30 to 39 in good health and CMV-seronegative. CDR3 sequence: CASSTGQGAGQPQHF. The DNA for the CDR3 is TGTGCCAGCAGCACCGGACAGGGGGCAGGGCAGCCCCAGCATTTT.